The 20 T cell receptor beta chains in this list originate from one sample, sequenced in a study of blood T cell repertoires in COVID-19. This table comes from immunoSEQ multiplex PCR, and its TCRdb copy is limited to in-frame clones, with some not included. The repertoire holds about 160,000 clones, about 92% seen once, with about 4.8% in the top ten. The sequencing input was peripheral blood. The origin of the receptors is a man aged 25 to 40 with COVID-19, enrolled during active disease.

The chain links TRBV9 to TRBJ1-1, with 7 bases fitting TRBD1. CDR1 SGDLS and CDR2 YYNGEE come from the germline V gene. CDR3 length: 15 amino acids. J gave up 4 bases and V 4 bases, and 10 bases lay outside the gene matches. Written as DNA, the CDR3 is TGTGCCAGCAGCCCCCAGACAGGGAGGAGCACTGAAGCTTTCTTT. It specifies CASSPQTGRSTEAFF. Filled out from reference TRBV9 and TRBJ1-1, the complete variable domain reads DSGVTQTPKHLITATGQRVTLRCSPRSGDLSVYWYQQSLDQGLQFLIQYYNGEERAKGNILERFSAQQFPDLHSELNLSSLELGDSALYFCASSPQTGRSTEAFFGQGTRLTVV.

The gene calls are TRBV3-1 (or the pseudogene TRBV3-2) and TRBJ1-2; possibly TRBD1 for D (6 bases). The germline gives CDR1 LGHDT, CDR2 YNNKEL (reference sequence). CDR3 length equals 13 residues. Trimming took 4 bases from V and 2 from J, leaving 8 bases between them. The CDR3: CASSPDSNYGYTF. As DNA, the CDR3 is TGTGCCAGCAGCCCGGACAGCAACTATGGCTACACCTTC.

The rearrangement joins TRBV19 to TRBJ2-4; weak D call: TRBD1 (7 bases). The CDR3 has 19 residues. Germline V gene lookup returns CDR1 LNHDA and CDR2 SQIVND (reference sequence). With 2 bases removed from V and 1 base from J, the gap between germline ends came to 21 bases. Here the CDR3 DNA reads TGTGCCAGTAGTATACGGGCAGGGGGGACTTCTGTGGCCAAAAACATTCAGTACTTC. Protein sequence: CASSIRAGGTSVAKNIQYF.

V gene TRBV19 combines with J gene TRBJ1-5; 9 positions match TRBD1. The CDR3 runs 15 residues. Germline loops: CDR1 LNHDA, CDR2 SQIVND (reference sequence). With V trimmed by 3 bases and J by 5 bases, 5 bases remained unmatched. CDR3 sequence (DNA): TGTGCCAGTAGTATTAACAGGGGGCGCGATCAGCCCCAGCATTTT. Its translation is CASSINRGRDQPQHF.

This sequence joins TRBV6-2 or TRBV6-3 and TRBJ2-3; 13 positions agree with TRBD2. The V gene's germline CDR1 is MNHEY and CDR2 SVGEGT. This CDR3 is built from 16 residues. V was clipped by 5 bases and J by 5 bases; unmatched bases: 7. The CDR3 region is CASSNGLAGVKDTQYF. The CDR3 DNA is TGTGCCAGCAGTAACGGACTAGCGGGAGTCAAAGATACGCAGTATTTT.

This chain links TRBV29-1 with TRBJ2-3, with 10 bases identical to TRBD1. CDR3 length: 14 amino acids. V was pared by 6 bases and J by 5 bases, with 8 bases of the junction left unmatched. Germline V gene sequence: CDR1 SQVTM, CDR2 ANQGSEA. The CDR3 sequence: CSVERTGGKDTQYF. The CDR3 DNA is TGCAGCGTGGAACGGACAGGGGGGAAAGATACGCAGTATTTT.

Note on this clone: Germline is not matched at one junction end, which may reflect a read error. The chain is built from TRBV7-9 and TRBJ1-1; D uncertain. This CDR3 comprises 15 residues. Germline CDR1 SEHNR, CDR2 FQNEAQ (reference sequence). CDR3 in amino acids: CASRLGRSMNTEAFF. In DNA, the CDR3 is TGTGCCAGCAGATTAGGGCGGAGCATGAACACTGAAGCTTTCTTT. Together with reference TRBV7-9 and TRBJ1-1, the CDR3 gives the full variable domain: DTGVSQNPRHKITKRGQNVTFRCDPISEHNRLYWYRQTLGQGPEFLTYFQNEAQLEKSRLLSDRFSAERPKGSFSTLEIQRTEQGDSAMYLCASRLGRSMNTEAFFGQGTRLTVV.

The J gene is TRBJ1-2, the V gene TRBV21-1. TRBV21-1 is described as a pseudogene. The CDR3 covers 13 residues. CDR3 coding DNA: TGTGCCAGCACCCTGGGCCCGGAGGATGGCTACACCTTC. It translates to CASTLGPEDGYTF.

The chain has TRBV5-1 and TRBJ1-1; perhaps TRBD1 as D (6 bases). There are 14 residues in the CDR3. Deletions cut 4 bases from V and 4 bases from J, with 14 bases between. Per the germline V gene, CDR1 is SGHRS and CDR2 is YFSETQ. The CDR3 DNA is TGCGCCAGCAGCCCCTCGGGAGGGGGCACTGAAGCTTTCTTT. This translates into CASSPSGGGTEAFF.

The chain combines TRBV19 with TRBJ2-5; 8 bases line up with TRBD1. The CDR3 covers 13 residues. Germline CDR1 reads LNHDA; CDR2 reads SQIVND (reference sequence). J gave up 5 bases and V 4 bases, and 3 bases lay outside the gene matches. The CDR3 sequence is CASSTTGVETQYF. The CDR3 region has the DNA TGTGCCAGTAGTACGACAGGGGTGGAGACCCAGTACTTC.

The CDR3 here is CACYQEGQGGTKNYGYTF. The CDR3 DNA sequence: TGTGCCTGCTACCAGGAGGGGCAGGGGGGAACAAAGAACTATGGCTACACCTTC. J is TRBJ1-2 and V is TRBV30, with 7 bases identical to TRBD1. Germline CDR1 reads GTSNPN; CDR2 reads SVGIG (reference sequence). With 6 bases clipped from V and 2 bases from J, the junction kept 21 bases outside the gene matches. The CDR3 runs to 18 residues.

The V call is TRBV11-3, the J call TRBJ2-3; D is unresolved. The CDR3 has 14 residues. Germline CDR1 reads SGHNT; CDR2 reads YENEEA. Trimming took 2 bases from V and 5 from J, leaving 11 bases between them. The CDR3 loop is CASSLNSRKDTQYF. The CDR3 DNA sequence: TGTGCCAGCAGCTTAAACAGTAGGAAAGATACGCAGTATTTT.

The CDR3 DNA reads as TGTGCCAGCAGCTCTACCGGGGAGCTGTTTTTT. It codes for CASSSTGELFF. The rearrangement uses TRBV7-3 and TRBJ2-2; D is uncertain. CDR3 length: 11 amino acids. The V end lost 4 bases, the J end lost 5 bases, and 2 bases lay between the germline ends. The germline V gene encodes CDR1 SGHTA and CDR2 FQGTGA.

V gene TRBV15 combines with J gene TRBJ2-7; D gene ambiguous. The germline V gene encodes CDR1 LNHNV and CDR2 YYDKDF (reference sequence). Trimming left V 0 bases short and J 1 base short, with 10 bases between. The CDR3 extends over 15 amino acids. CDR3 residues: CATSREPGSSYEQYF. The CDR3 DNA sequence: TGTGCCACCAGCAGAGAGCCGGGTTCTTCCTACGAGCAGTACTTC.

The chain couples TRBV7-2 to TRBJ2-7; possible D gene TRBD2, 5 bases. V was pared by 4 bases and J by 2 bases, with 15 bases between. The CDR3 is 15 amino acids. Germline V gives CDR1 SGHTA, CDR2 FQGNSA. CDR3 bases: TGTGCCAGCAGCTCTATTATTGGACTGGCCTACGAGCAGTACTTC. Its translation: CASSSIIGLAYEQYF.

This chain connects TRBV28 to TRBJ2-7; D might be TRBD2 (5 bases). Germline assignment: CDR1 MDHEN and CDR2 SYDVKM. The V and J ends lost 0 bases and 0 bases respectively, with 6 bases between them. The CDR3 loop spans 14 amino acids. The CDR3 region has the DNA TGTGCCAGCAGTTTATGGGGGAGCTCCTACGAGCAGTACTTC. Its translation is CASSLWGSSYEQYF.

The chain joins TRBV30 to TRBJ1-6; 10 nucleotides align to TRBD1. Trimming at V came to 4 bases and at J to 7 bases, leaving 4 bases not matched to a gene. Germline V gene lookup returns CDR1 GTSNPN and CDR2 SVGIG (reference sequence). CDR3 size: 14 residues. In DNA form, the CDR3 reads TGTGCCTGGACGACAGGGGGCATCAATTCACCCCTCCACTTT. This codes for CAWTTGGINSPLHF.

The chain is built from TRBV7-2 and TRBJ2-1; 11 nucleotides align to TRBD2. Germline lookup yields CDR1 SGHTA and CDR2 FQGNSA. This CDR3 comprises 16 residues. V gave up 6 bases and J gave up 7 bases; unmatched junction bases: 11. CDR3 sequence reads: CASSLKGASGRNEQFF. The CDR3 DNA sequence: TGTGCCAGCAGTTTAAAAGGGGCTAGCGGGAGGAATGAGCAGTTCTTC.

This clone showed up just once. V usage is TRBV13 and J usage is TRBJ2-7, with 9 bases matching TRBD1. V was pared by 4 bases and J by 3 bases, with 7 bases of the junction left unmatched. CDR1 and CDR2 (germline): PRHDT, FYEKMQ (reference sequence). CDR3 length: 15 amino acids. For the CDR3, the DNA is TGTGCCAGCAGCTCACTCCGGGACAGGGTCTACGAGCAGTACTTC. This sequence encodes CASSSLRDRVYEQYF.

The chain carries TRBV7-9 and TRBJ2-6; 8 nucleotides agree with TRBD1. J gave up 2 bases and V 5 bases, and 11 bases lay outside the gene matches. Germline values: CDR1 SEHNR, CDR2 FQNEAQ (reference sequence). This CDR3 is 18 amino acids long. The CDR3 DNA follows: TGTGCCAGCAGCGGCTCCGGACAGGGATTAGCTGGGGCCAACGTCCTGACTTTC. Amino acids: CASSGSGQGLAGANVLTF.